A selection of T cell receptor beta chains follows, all from one sample in a study of blood T cell repertoires in COVID-19. Sequencing used immunoSEQ multiplex PCR; TCRdb keeps in-frame clones, though not all of them. The sample has 50,000 or so clones, more than 75% seen once. Material: peripheral blood. The receptors shown here come from a human donor in a cohort sampled during active COVID-19. The CDR3 runs from the conserved cysteine through the conserved F or W. D genes are given only for firm matches. For some rows the clone size is stated as once, few or many, or as a class when expanded; others skip it.

cdr3_aa: CASGSSGLQETQYF
cdr3_nt: TGCGCCAGCGGGTCTAGCGGCCTTCAAGAGACCCAGTACTTC
v_call: TRBV5-1
clone_size: once
j_call: TRBJ2-5
d_call: TRBD2

cdr3_aa: CASSLDGGRAKNIQYF
cdr3_nt: TGTGCCAGCAGCTTAGACGGGGGGCGTGCCAAAAACATTCAGTACTTC
v_call: TRBV7-8
clone_size: -
j_call: TRBJ2-4
d_call: -

cdr3_aa: CASRARVEGEQYF
cdr3_nt: TGTGCCAGTAGGGCGCGGGTGGAGGGCGAGCAGTACTTC
v_call: TRBV19
clone_size: -
j_call: TRBJ2-7
d_call: -

cdr3_aa: CASSIVQVSSWATEAFF
cdr3_nt: TGTGCCAGTAGTATAGTACAGGTCTCCTCCTGGGCCACTGAAGCTTTCTTT
v_call: TRBV19
clone_size: -
j_call: TRBJ1-1
d_call: -

cdr3_aa: CASSQDHRGRETQYF
cdr3_nt: TGTGCCAGCAGCCAGGATCACAGGGGGCGGGAGACCCAGTACTTC
v_call: TRBV3-1/TRBV3-2
clone_size: -
j_call: TRBJ2-5
d_call: TRBD1

cdr3_aa: CASSPGLAGVPGVETQYF
cdr3_nt: TGCGCCAGCAGCCCTGGACTAGCGGGAGTTCCGGGGGTAGAGACCCAGTACTTC
v_call: TRBV5-1
clone_size: -
j_call: TRBJ2-5
d_call: TRBD2

cdr3_aa: CASSSNLQGDNSPLHF
cdr3_nt: TGTGCCAGCTCATCCAACTTGCAGGGGGATAATTCACCCCTCCACTTT
v_call: TRBV18
clone_size: -
j_call: TRBJ1-6
d_call: TRBD1

cdr3_aa: CASSLLSYGYTF
cdr3_nt: TGTGCCAGCAGCTTGCTTAGCTATGGCTACACCTTC
v_call: TRBV5-8
clone_size: -
j_call: TRBJ1-2
d_call: -

cdr3_aa: CAMTWNRGFGNTIYF
cdr3_nt: TGTGCCATGACGTGGAACAGGGGCTTTGGAAACACCATATATTTT
v_call: TRBV21-1
clone_size: -
j_call: TRBJ1-3
d_call: -

cdr3_aa: CASSETGTNNQPQHF
cdr3_nt: TGCGCCAGCAGTGAGACAGGGACGAACAATCAGCCCCAGCATTTT
v_call: TRBV10-1
clone_size: few
j_call: TRBJ1-5
d_call: -

cdr3_aa: CASSTGQGSMVEQYF
cdr3_nt: TGCGCCAGCAGCACCGGACAGGGTAGTATGGTCGAGCAGTACTTC
v_call: TRBV5-1
clone_size: -
j_call: TRBJ2-7
d_call: TRBD1

cdr3_aa: CASSESRGISGNTIYF
cdr3_nt: TGCGCCAGCAGTGAATCGAGGGGGATCTCTGGAAACACCATATATTTT
v_call: TRBV10-1
clone_size: -
j_call: TRBJ1-3
d_call: -

cdr3_aa: CASSTWANVLTF
cdr3_nt: TGTGCCAGCAGTACTTGGGCCAACGTCCTGACTTTC
v_call: TRBV12-3/TRBV12-4
clone_size: -
j_call: TRBJ2-6
d_call: -

cdr3_aa: CASSPRDTMNTEAFF
cdr3_nt: TGTGCCAGTAGTCCACGGGACACCATGAACACTGAAGCTTTCTTT
v_call: TRBV19
clone_size: -
j_call: TRBJ1-1
d_call: -

cdr3_aa: CASSSGLNTGELFF
cdr3_nt: TGCGCCAGCAGCTCCGGACTGAACACCGGGGAGCTGTTTTTT
v_call: TRBV5-1
clone_size: -
j_call: TRBJ2-2
d_call: -

cdr3_aa: CASSPNRLAGGQGEQYF
cdr3_nt: TGTGCCAGCAGCCCAAACAGACTAGCGGGAGGGCAGGGCGAGCAGTACTTC
v_call: TRBV5-6
clone_size: -
j_call: TRBJ2-7
d_call: TRBD2

cdr3_aa: CASSRTGETYNEQFF
cdr3_nt: TGCGCCAGCTCCCGGACAGGGGAGACCTACAATGAGCAGTTCTTC
v_call: TRBV5-1
clone_size: -
j_call: TRBJ2-1
d_call: TRBD1

cdr3_aa: CASGLSRRTSDRTDTQYF
cdr3_nt: TGCGCCAGCGGATTGTCCCGAAGGACTAGCGATCGCACAGATACGCAGTATTTT
v_call: TRBV5-1
clone_size: -
j_call: TRBJ2-3
d_call: TRBD2

cdr3_aa: CASSPQDRANQPQHF
cdr3_nt: TGTGCCAGCTCACCACAAGACAGGGCCAATCAGCCCCAGCATTTT
v_call: TRBV18
clone_size: -
j_call: TRBJ1-5
d_call: TRBD1

cdr3_aa: CASSRETTGVGSPLHF
cdr3_nt: TGTGCCAGCAGCCGAGAGACGACAGGGGTCGGTTCACCCCTCCACTTT
v_call: TRBV5-4
clone_size: -
j_call: TRBJ1-6
d_call: TRBD1

cdr3_aa: CASRLTGVSYEQYF
cdr3_nt: TGTGCCAGCAGGCTGACAGGGGTCTCCTACGAGCAGTACTTC
v_call: TRBV27
clone_size: once
j_call: TRBJ2-7
d_call: TRBD1

cdr3_aa: CASSETIEQPQHF
cdr3_nt: TGCGCCAGCAGTGAGACAATCGAACAGCCCCAGCATTTT
v_call: TRBV10-2
clone_size: -
j_call: TRBJ1-5
d_call: -

cdr3_aa: CASTPTGFLGATEAFF
cdr3_nt: TGTGCCAGCACCCCCACAGGGTTTCTAGGGGCCACTGAAGCTTTCTTT
v_call: TRBV9
clone_size: -
j_call: TRBJ1-1
d_call: -

cdr3_aa: CASSSAGSLNNEQFF
cdr3_nt: TGTGCCAGCAGCTCCGCCGGGTCACTAAACAATGAGCAGTTCTTC
v_call: TRBV5-4
clone_size: -
j_call: TRBJ2-1
d_call: -

cdr3_aa: CATLPTGGDGYTF
cdr3_nt: TGTGCCACCCTCCCTACAGGGGGCGACGGCTACACCTTC
v_call: TRBV10-3
clone_size: -
j_call: TRBJ1-2
d_call: TRBD1

cdr3_aa: CASSLGTGNGYTF
cdr3_nt: TGTGCCAGCAGCTTAGGGACAGGGAACGGCTACACCTTC
v_call: TRBV7-8
clone_size: once
j_call: TRBJ1-2
d_call: TRBD1

cdr3_aa: CASSNPLEYEQYF
cdr3_nt: TGTGCCAGCAGCAACCCCTTAGAATACGAGCAGTACTTC
v_call: TRBV11-1
clone_size: -
j_call: TRBJ2-7
d_call: -

cdr3_aa: CASSLAQRGSQETQYF
cdr3_nt: TGTGCCAGCAGCTTAGCTCAGCGGGGGAGCCAAGAGACCCAGTACTTC
v_call: TRBV7-6
clone_size: once
j_call: TRBJ2-5
d_call: TRBD2

cdr3_aa: CASSQAGGPYNEQFF
cdr3_nt: TGTGCCAGCAGCCAAGCGGGGGGGCCCTACAATGAGCAGTTCTTC
v_call: TRBV3-1/TRBV3-2
clone_size: -
j_call: TRBJ2-1
d_call: TRBD2

cdr3_aa: CASRSNLGLADNEQFF
cdr3_nt: TGTGCCAGCAGATCAAACCTCGGACTAGCGGACAATGAGCAGTTCTTC
v_call: TRBV13
clone_size: -
j_call: TRBJ2-1
d_call: TRBD2

cdr3_aa: CASSYFSGRADEQFF
cdr3_nt: TGTGCCAGCAGTTACTTTAGCGGGAGGGCCGACGAGCAGTTCTTC
v_call: TRBV6-2/TRBV6-3
clone_size: -
j_call: TRBJ2-1
d_call: TRBD2

cdr3_aa: CASSLMTGYEQYF
cdr3_nt: TGTGCCAGCAGCTTGATGACAGGTTACGAGCAGTACTTC
v_call: TRBV11-3
clone_size: -
j_call: TRBJ2-7
d_call: -

cdr3_aa: CANNEPGLSAEQFF
cdr3_nt: TGTGCCAACAACGAACCGGGACTATCTGCTGAGCAGTTCTTC
v_call: TRBV7-9
clone_size: -
j_call: TRBJ2-1
d_call: TRBD2

cdr3_aa: CASSFSRTRIETQYF
cdr3_nt: TGTGCCAGCAGCTTTTCCCGGACTAGGATCGAGACCCAGTACTTC
v_call: TRBV7-2
clone_size: -
j_call: TRBJ2-5
d_call: TRBD2

cdr3_aa: CASSMNRQSNQPQHF
cdr3_nt: TGTGCCAGTAGTATGAATCGACAGAGCAATCAGCCCCAGCATTTT
v_call: TRBV19
clone_size: -
j_call: TRBJ1-5
d_call: -

cdr3_aa: CASSLAGDDTYEQYF
cdr3_nt: TGCGCCAGCAGTCTGGCGGGAGATGATACCTACGAGCAGTACTTC
v_call: TRBV5-1
clone_size: -
j_call: TRBJ2-7
d_call: TRBD2

cdr3_aa: CASSLQGMANEQFF
cdr3_nt: TGTGCCAGCAGTTTACAGGGAATGGCAAATGAGCAGTTCTTC
v_call: TRBV6-6
clone_size: -
j_call: TRBJ2-1
d_call: -

cdr3_aa: CSAKSGLAGDTQYF
cdr3_nt: TGCAGCGCAAAATCGGGACTAGCGGGAGATACGCAGTATTTT
v_call: TRBV29-1
clone_size: -
j_call: TRBJ2-3
d_call: TRBD2

cdr3_aa: CSVEDRMDRGTDTQYF
cdr3_nt: TGCAGCGTTGAAGATCGAATGGACAGGGGCACAGATACGCAGTATTTT
v_call: TRBV29-1
clone_size: -
j_call: TRBJ2-3
d_call: TRBD1

cdr3_aa: CASSPYSSGTSYEQYF
cdr3_nt: TGTGCCAGCAGTCCCTACTCTAGCGGGACCTCCTACGAGCAGTACTTC
v_call: TRBV27
clone_size: once
j_call: TRBJ2-7
d_call: TRBD2

cdr3_aa: CASSLDRGSEKLFF
cdr3_nt: TGTGCCAGCAGCTTGGACAGGGGCAGTGAAAAACTGTTTTTT
v_call: TRBV5-8
clone_size: few
j_call: TRBJ1-4
d_call: TRBD1

cdr3_aa: CASSTRQGGNQPQHF
cdr3_nt: TGTGCCAGCAGTACCCGACAGGGTGGCAATCAGCCCCAGCATTTT
v_call: TRBV6-5
clone_size: few
j_call: TRBJ1-5
d_call: TRBD1

cdr3_aa: CASSPGQGGVYSTEAFF
cdr3_nt: TGTGCCAGCAGCCCAGGACAGGGAGGGGTGTATAGCACTGAAGCTTTCTTT
v_call: TRBV7-8
clone_size: -
j_call: TRBJ1-1
d_call: TRBD1

cdr3_aa: CASSVTFF
cdr3_nt: TGCGCCAGCAGTGTAACTTTCTTT
v_call: TRBV10-1
clone_size: -
j_call: TRBJ1-1
d_call: -

cdr3_aa: CSVHGTSGVLEQFF
cdr3_nt: TGCAGCGTCCACGGGACTAGCGGGGTCCTCGAGCAGTTCTTC
v_call: TRBV29-1
clone_size: -
j_call: TRBJ2-1
d_call: TRBD2

cdr3_aa: CASSLLAEHTQYF
cdr3_nt: TGTGCCAGCAGTTTATTGGCGGAACATACGCAGTATTTT
v_call: TRBV12-3/TRBV12-4
clone_size: -
j_call: TRBJ2-3
d_call: -

cdr3_aa: CASSELAGRTEAFF
cdr3_nt: TGTGCCAGCAGTGAATTAGCAGGGAGGACTGAAGCTTTCTTT
v_call: TRBV2
clone_size: -
j_call: TRBJ1-1
d_call: -

cdr3_aa: CASSLSGSQDEQYF
cdr3_nt: TGCGCCAGCAGCTTGAGCGGGAGTCAGGACGAGCAGTACTTC
v_call: TRBV5-1
clone_size: -
j_call: TRBJ2-7
d_call: TRBD2

cdr3_aa: CSASWGRGSSDSYEQYF
cdr3_nt: TGCAGTGCTAGTTGGGGTAGAGGGTCATCGGACTCCTACGAGCAGTACTTC
v_call: TRBV20-1
clone_size: -
j_call: TRBJ2-7
d_call: -

cdr3_aa: CASSSGLAGYLKGEQFF
cdr3_nt: TGTGCCAGCAGCTCGGGACTAGCGGGATATCTTAAAGGTGAGCAGTTCTTC
v_call: TRBV7-2
clone_size: few
j_call: TRBJ2-1
d_call: TRBD2

cdr3_aa: CASSGSGRAQNEQFF
cdr3_nt: TGTGCCAGCAGCGGTAGCGGGAGGGCCCAGAATGAGCAGTTCTTC
v_call: TRBV7-9
clone_size: -
j_call: TRBJ2-1
d_call: TRBD2

cdr3_aa: CASSLAGQGDGYTF
cdr3_nt: TGCGCCAGCAGCTTGGCGGGACAGGGGGATGGCTACACCTTC
v_call: TRBV5-1
clone_size: -
j_call: TRBJ1-2
d_call: TRBD1

cdr3_aa: CASSLSRHNSPLHF
cdr3_nt: TGTGCCAGCAGCCTCTCCCGTCATAATTCACCCCTCCACTTT
v_call: TRBV7-2
clone_size: once
j_call: TRBJ1-6
d_call: -

cdr3_aa: CASSQVAGREPQETQYF
cdr3_nt: TGTGCCAGCAGCCAAGTAGCGGGACGTGAGCCACAAGAGACCCAGTACTTC
v_call: TRBV3-1/TRBV3-2
clone_size: -
j_call: TRBJ2-5
d_call: TRBD2

cdr3_aa: CASRTTGGYEQYF
cdr3_nt: TGTGCCAGCAGAACCACAGGGGGCTACGAGCAGTACTTC
v_call: TRBV28
clone_size: once
j_call: TRBJ2-7
d_call: TRBD1

cdr3_aa: CATSDPGQGRETQYF
cdr3_nt: TGTGCCACCAGCGACCCGGGACAGGGGAGGGAGACCCAGTACTTC
v_call: TRBV15
clone_size: -
j_call: TRBJ2-5
d_call: TRBD1

cdr3_aa: CASSPPGTPGEQFF
cdr3_nt: TGTGCCAGCTCACCCCCAGGGACACCCGGTGAGCAGTTCTTC
v_call: TRBV18
clone_size: -
j_call: TRBJ2-1
d_call: -

cdr3_aa: CASSEGTGSSGNTIYF
cdr3_nt: TGTGCCAGCAGCGAAGGGACAGGTAGCTCTGGAAACACCATATATTTT
v_call: TRBV7-9
clone_size: -
j_call: TRBJ1-3
d_call: TRBD1

cdr3_aa: CASSLATGVDTQYF
cdr3_nt: TGCGCCAGCAGCTTGGCGACAGGGGTAGATACGCAGTATTTT
v_call: TRBV5-1
clone_size: -
j_call: TRBJ2-3
d_call: TRBD1